The entry below gives a single TCR beta chain sequence along with its context. Deletions cut 5 bases from V and 5 bases from J, with 11 bases between. CDR3 size: 13 residues. Per the germline V gene, CDR1 is MNHNS and CDR2 is SASEGT. This record comes from a study of technical replicates of blood from a handful of donors. The assay was immunoSEQ multiplex PCR, and TCRdb's table has in-frame clones only and misses some. Here the sample spans roughly 92,000 clones, approximately 95% being singletons. The specimen sequenced was T cells isolated from PBMCs. This chain links TRBV6-1 with TRBJ2-3, with a tentative D call TRBD2 (5 bases). The TCR was taken from a human donor in good health. DNA for the CDR3: TGTGCCAGCAGTAGCGGCACTGTAGATACGCAGTATTTT. This codes for CASSSGTVDTQYF.